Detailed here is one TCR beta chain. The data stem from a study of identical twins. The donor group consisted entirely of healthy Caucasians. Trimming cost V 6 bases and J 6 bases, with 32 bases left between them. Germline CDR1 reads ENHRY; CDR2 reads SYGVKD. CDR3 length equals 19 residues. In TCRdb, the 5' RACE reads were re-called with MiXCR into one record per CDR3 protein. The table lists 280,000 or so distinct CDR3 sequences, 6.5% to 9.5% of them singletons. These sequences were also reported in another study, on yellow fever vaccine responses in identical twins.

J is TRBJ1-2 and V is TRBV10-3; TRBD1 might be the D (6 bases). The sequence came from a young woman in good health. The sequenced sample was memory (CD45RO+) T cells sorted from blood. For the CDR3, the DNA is TGTGCCATCAGCAGAACCCCTGGAGGAGAGGGGGACCATATGGATGGCTACACCTTC. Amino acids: CAISRTPGGEGDHMDGYTF.